This is a list of T cell receptor beta chains from one sample in a study of cytomegalovirus exposure and HLA in healthy donors. Profiling relied on immunoSEQ multiplex PCR, and the TCRdb table lists in-frame clones only, not all of them. The sample has approximately 170,000 clones; approximately 70% are singletons. Sequenced: PBMCs. These receptors were obtained from a woman aged 40 to 49 in good health and CMV-seropositive. CDR3s include the opening cysteine and the closing phenylalanine or tryptophan. D genes are given only for firm matches. The listing skips clone size in some rows; elsewhere it reads once, few, many or a size class.

-	TRBD1	TRBJ2-5	TRBV19	CASSKGQGGETQYF	TGTGCCAGTAGTAAGGGACAGGGAGGCGAGACCCAGTACTTC
few	TRBD2	TRBJ2-5	TRBV7-3	CASSKVGGGETQYF	TGTGCCAGCAGCAAAGTGGGGGGGGGAGAGACCCAGTACTTC
few	TRBD1	TRBJ1-2	TRBV29-1	CSVGTGVRGYTF	TGCAGCGTTGGGACAGGGGTACGAGGCTACACCTTC
-	-	TRBJ1-2	TRBV5-1	CASSGQGLGDGYTF	TGCGCCAGCAGCGGCCAGGGCCTAGGGGATGGCTACACCTTC
-	-	TRBJ1-4	TRBV7-3	CASSSAPGRKLFF	TGTGCCAGCAGCTCCGCCCCCGGGAGAAAACTGTTTTTT
once	TRBD1	TRBJ2-5	TRBV6-5	CASSWGQEKGETQYF	TGTGCCAGCAGTTGGGGACAGGAAAAGGGGGAGACCCAGTACTTC
-	-	TRBJ2-1	TRBV19	CASNPGEVNEQFF	TGTGCCAGTAATCCCGGGGAAGTCAATGAGCAGTTCTTC
few	TRBD1	TRBJ2-5	TRBV4-3	CASSQAGTGGETQYF	TGCGCCAGCAGCCAAGCCGGGACAGGGGGCGAGACCCAGTACTTC
-	TRBD1	TRBJ2-7	TRBV7-7	CASSLRQGPYEQYF	TGTGCTAGCAGCCTCCGACAGGGTCCCTACGAGCAGTACTTC
-	-	TRBJ2-6	TRBV25-1	CARPGAEAGANVLTF	TGTGCCAGACCTGGGGCAGAGGCTGGGGCCAACGTCCTGACTTTC
-	-	TRBJ1-1	TRBV28	CASSLSPDSAQKAFF	TGTGCCAGCAGTTTGTCCCCCGACAGCGCCCAGAAGGCTTTCTTT
-	-	TRBJ1-2	TRBV27	CASSYRGGNGYTF	TGTGCCAGCAGTTACCGGGGCGGGAATGGCTACACCTTC
-	TRBD2	TRBJ2-5	TRBV10-3	CAISDPMTSGTPYRETQYF	TGTGCCATCAGTGACCCCATGACTAGCGGGACGCCTTACCGGGAGACCCAGTACTTC
-	-	TRBJ2-3	TRBV4-3	CASSQDQSVTDTQYF	TGCGCCAGCAGCCAAGATCAATCGGTAACAGATACGCAGTATTTT
-	-	TRBJ2-7	TRBV5-1	CASSSGNRSHEQYF	TGCGCCAGCAGCTCCGGGAACAGATCTCACGAGCAGTACTTC
once	-	TRBJ1-3	TRBV7-2	CASSPQDRRSSGNTIYF	TGTGCCAGCAGCCCCCAGGACAGACGAAGCTCTGGAAACACCATATATTTT
-	TRBD2	TRBJ2-1	TRBV5-4	CASSMNSGSFDEQFF	TGTGCCAGCAGCATGAATAGCGGGAGTTTCGATGAGCAGTTCTTC
few	TRBD2	TRBJ2-1	TRBV2	CASSAGLARPYNEQFF	TGTGCCAGCAGTGCAGGACTAGCGAGACCTTACAATGAGCAGTTCTTC
-	TRBD1	TRBJ2-1	TRBV4-3	CASSQPGGAYNEQFF	TGCGCCAGCAGCCAACCAGGGGGCGCCTACAATGAGCAGTTCTTC
-	-	TRBJ1-5	TRBV28	CASSENMAPGYSNQPQHF	TGTGCCAGCAGTGAGAATATGGCCCCGGGATATAGCAATCAGCCCCAGCATTTT
-	-	TRBJ1-4	TRBV29-1	CSAGGAREKLFF	TGCAGCGCGGGAGGGGCCCGGGAAAAACTGTTTTTT
few	-	TRBJ2-2	TRBV2	CASNGAGNTGELFF	TGTGCCAGCAATGGGGCCGGGAACACCGGGGAGCTGTTTTTT
-	TRBD2	TRBJ2-7	TRBV5-6	CASSRLAVSSYEQYF	TGTGCCAGCAGCCGACTAGCGGTGAGCTCCTACGAGCAGTACTTC
few	TRBD1	TRBJ1-1	TRBV5-1	CASSSGQASEAFF	TGCGCCAGCAGCTCGGGACAGGCGTCTGAAGCTTTCTTT
-	-	TRBJ2-2	TRBV7-3	CASSTGTGELFF	TGTGCCAGCAGCACAGGGACCGGGGAGCTGTTTTTT
-	TRBD2	TRBJ2-7	TRBV7-3	CASSLLPSGPYEQYF	TGTGCCAGCAGCTTACTTCCTAGCGGCCCCTACGAGCAGTACTTC
-	-	TRBJ2-2	TRBV19	CASTRTEGANTGELFF	TGTGCCAGTACCAGAACGGAGGGCGCGAACACCGGGGAGCTGTTTTTT
few	-	TRBJ2-1	TRBV20-1	CSAYGSNEQFF	TGCAGTGCTTATGGGAGCAATGAGCAGTTCTTC
-	TRBD1	TRBJ1-6	TRBV4-1	CASSRTGGNSPLHF	TGCGCCAGCAGCCGAACAGGGGGAAATTCACCCCTCCACTTT
-	-	TRBJ2-4	TRBV29-1	CSVGPSLAKNIQYF	TGCAGCGTTGGGCCTAGCTTAGCCAAAAACATTCAGTACTTC
-	TRBD1	TRBJ2-1	TRBV5-1	CASSLWGTGEGYNEQFF	TGCGCCAGCAGCTTGTGGGGGACAGGGGAGGGGTACAATGAGCAGTTCTTC
-	-	TRBJ1-1	TRBV29-1	CSAAPPGTEAFF	TGCAGCGCCGCACCCCCGGGCACTGAAGCTTTCTTT
-	TRBD1	TRBJ1-4	TRBV9	CASSVEQGDEKLFF	TGTGCCAGCAGCGTAGAACAGGGGGACGAAAAACTGTTTTTT
few	-	TRBJ2-3	TRBV7-2	CASSLGAGRMTDTQYF	TGTGCCAGCAGCTTAGGAGCGGGCAGGATGACAGATACGCAGTATTTT
-	-	TRBJ2-3	TRBV5-1	CASSLARDTQYF	TGCGCCAGCAGCTTGGCCCGGGATACGCAGTATTTT
-	TRBD1	TRBJ2-1	TRBV4-2	CASSHPGQGFYNEQFF	TGTGCCAGCAGCCATCCGGGACAGGGTTTTTACAATGAGCAGTTCTTC
once	TRBD2	TRBJ2-5	TRBV2	CASSSYQRSGGTQETQYF	TGTGCCAGCAGTTCCTACCAACGTAGCGGGGGGACCCAAGAGACCCAGTACTTC
-	TRBD1	TRBJ1-4	TRBV13	CASSQGDEKLFF	TGTGCCAGCAGCCAGGGGGATGAAAAACTGTTTTTT
-	-	TRBJ2-3	TRBV5-1	CASSGRDSRLSDTQYF	TGCGCCAGCAGCGGCCGGGACTCCCGACTTTCAGATACGCAGTATTTT
-	-	TRBJ2-1	TRBV19	CASSIEGAIYNEQFF	TGTGCCAGTAGTATAGAGGGGGCGATCTACAATGAGCAGTTCTTC
-	-	TRBJ1-4	TRBV6-1	CASSEAGGTNEKLFF	TGTGCCAGCAGTGAAGCAGGGGGAACTAATGAAAAACTGTTTTTT
-	TRBD2	TRBJ2-3	TRBV6-1	CASSQGLAGIPDTQYF	TGTGCCAGCAGTCAAGGACTAGCGGGAATCCCAGATACGCAGTATTTT
once	TRBD1	TRBJ2-3	TRBV18	CASSPGQGPTQYF	TGTGCCAGCTCACCTGGACAGGGACCTACGCAGTATTTT
few	-	TRBJ2-7	TRBV11-1	CASSFFPYSYEQYF	TGTGCCAGCAGCTTTTTTCCGTACTCCTACGAGCAGTACTTC
-	TRBD1	TRBJ2-7	TRBV2	CASSEAGGGSEQYF	TGTGCCAGCAGTGAAGCAGGGGGCGGATCCGAGCAGTACTTC